This T cell receptor (beta chain) was captured by sequencing in a study of T cells in Graves' hyperthyroidism and ophthalmopathy. Study overall: It was at initial diagnosis, before any treatment, that peripheral blood was collected. Overall study findings and caveats: Researchers report that a 13 V-J model separated ophthalmopathy from stable hyperthyroidism.

The PBMCs had their origin in around 10 ml of fresh peripheral blood. The source material, RNA transcripts, was used to amplify TCR beta CDR3 regions. HTBI primers drove first-round RT-PCR of the TCR CDR3. TCRdb passed the multiplex PCR reads through MiXCR, listing each CDR3 protein once. The repertoire holds roughly 700,000 distinct CDR3 sequences, with 12% to 15% as singletons. This clonotype was detected only a few times. Its antigen is unidentified. Sequenced: blood. The origin of this receptor is a woman aged 18-29 years with Graves' hyperthyroidism.

The CDR3, as DNA: TGCGCCAGCAGTGAAGTACTAGCGGGAGGTTACTCCTACGAGCAGTACTTC. Its protein is CASSEVLAGGYSYEQYF. The V gene is TRBV10-2, the J gene TRBJ2-7; 12 nucleotides align to TRBD2. The V gene's germline CDR1 is WSHSY and CDR2 SAAADI. The CDR3 runs to 17 residues. The trim removed 3 bases at V and 0 bases at J, leaving 6 bases unmatched.